This T cell receptor beta chain was observed in a study of PD-1 blockade in classical Hodgkin lymphoma (dated by TCRdb to between 2020 and 2021). About the study as a whole: Nivolumab dosing was 3 mg/kg intravenously every 2 weeks, continuing until either disease progression or unacceptable toxicity. The study used TCR beta sequencing and CyTOF to define a peripheral blood immune signature of response to PD-1 blockade in classical Hodgkin lymphoma. Findings and caveats that apply to the study as a whole: Newly diagnosed patients were reported to have lower baseline TCR diversity than healthy donors, and relapsed/refractory patients were reported to have lower baseline TCR diversity still. Among trial patients, those achieving complete response had baseline diversity similar to that of newly diagnosed patients, while diversity was significantly lower in partial responders and progressors. The study covered only a single clinical trial cohort, and the causes of the repertoire differences, possibly disease activity or prior therapy, were still not defined. Patients starting nivolumab less than 1 year after ASCT had lower diversity and were excluded from later analyses to avoid confounding by immune reconstitution. A significant rise by C4D1 was seen in CD4+ but not CD8+ TCR diversity (p=0.0027 vs p=0.16), with the rise being most apparent in complete responders (p=0.02).

Regarding this clone: What this receptor recognizes is not known. No much larger clonotype is one base removed from it; base qualities were not supplied.

Genomic DNA was isolated using the Qiagen DNeasy kit from unsorted PBMCs as well as from negatively selected CD4+ and CD8+ fractions. Using primers that anneal to V and J segments, immunoSEQ multiplex PCR amplified the TCR beta CDR3 regions. A synthetic immune receptor repertoire was used to minimize amplification bias, and any remaining bias was removed computationally after sequencing. The source study handled its data this way. Repertoire diversity was quantified as the Shannon entropy index using custom Python scripts. Unsorted, CD4+ and CD8+ repertoires were analyzed separately, except for combined analyses in which CD4+ and CD8+ sequences were merged in silico. Clonal expansion was defined as at least a 2-fold frequency increase after treatment relative to C1D1, with a pseudocount of 0.5 for undetected baseline clones. Clones with 0 or 1 copy at C1D1 were classified as singleton clones, and clones with 2 or more copies were classified as non-singleton clones. By matching protein sequences in sorted samples from the same patient, clones expanded in unsorted samples were annotated as CD4+, CD8+ or unknown. Wilcoxon tests were applied to paired samples to test diversity changes from C1D1 to C4D1. TCRdb obtained this table from immuneACCESS and retained in-frame rearrangements with V and J assigned. These tables miss some clones; where compared with another copy, unresolved V genes account for less than half of the shortfall, and the remainder is unexplained. V, J and clone size derive from that table, while D and trimming were established from the DNA sequence. The sample yields fewer than 100,000 clones; around 93% were counted once. Around 2% of the sample is taken by the ten largest.

The intended sense of this specimen's time point label: cycle 4 day 1 (C4D1), after less than 7 weeks of nivolumab. Relapse after autologous stem cell transplantation had occurred in all trial patients, and cohorts A, B and C were distinguished by prior brentuximab vedotin exposure. The trial cohort was composed of about 53 patients with relapsed/refractory classical Hodgkin lymphoma, for whom complete response, partial response or progressive disease was recorded as best overall response. In the multi-cohort phase II CheckMate 205 trial, trial patients received single-agent nivolumab. Best overall response was determined by an independent review committee according to the 2007 International Working Group response criteria. Trial PBMCs were collected just before the start of nivolumab (C1D1) and during therapy at cycle 2 day 1 and cycle 4 day 1. Peripheral blood was collected in 8 mL Vacutainer Cell Preparation Tubes, from which PBMCs were isolated by centrifugation and then cryopreserved.

The CDR3 starts with the cysteine, ends with the phenylalanine, and has 13 residues. Of the read, only the CDR3 DNA is kept; its 39 bases are in frame from base 1. V loses 1 base of germline sequence and J loses 5 bases, and the interval between the two ends is 11 bases. The germline V gene encodes CDR1 GTSNPN and CDR2 SVGIG (reference sequence). This clonotype was obtained from a human donor with classical Hodgkin lymphoma. This specimen consisted of peripheral blood mononuclear cells (PBMCs), obtained before the fourth cycle of nivolumab. The rearrangement joined TRBV30 to TRBJ1-2, with the D gene not confidently named. The sequenced DNA is TGTGCCTGGAGTGCACTGACCCGATATGGCTACACCTTC. Translated, this gives CAWSALTRYGYTF.